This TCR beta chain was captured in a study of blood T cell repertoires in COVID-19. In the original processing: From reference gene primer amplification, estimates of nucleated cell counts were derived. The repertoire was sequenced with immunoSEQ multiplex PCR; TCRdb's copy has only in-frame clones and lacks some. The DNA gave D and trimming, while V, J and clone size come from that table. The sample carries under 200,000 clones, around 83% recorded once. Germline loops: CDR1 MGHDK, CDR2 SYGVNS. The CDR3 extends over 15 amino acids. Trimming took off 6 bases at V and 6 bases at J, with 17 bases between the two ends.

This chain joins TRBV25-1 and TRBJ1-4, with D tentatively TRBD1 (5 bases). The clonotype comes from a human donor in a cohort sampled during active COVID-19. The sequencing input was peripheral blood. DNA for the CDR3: TGTGCCAGCAGCGCGTTGGGTACGGGGGATGAAAAACTGTTTTTT. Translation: CASSALGTGDEKLFF.